This TCR beta chain came from a study of shared clonotypes between healthy human individuals. Whole-study context: The donor pool was made up of a couple of women and three men aged 18 to 49. Whole-study results and caveats: The diversity represented, both genetic and in exposure history, was limited by few donors.

Only in-frame clones appear in the TCRdb table, and some are missing; sequencing was by immunoSEQ multiplex PCR. The sample contains approximately 1,000,000 clones, about 72% of which appear only once. Regarding this clone: The antigen is unknown.

Germline lookup yields CDR1 KGHSH and CDR2 LQKENI. The CDR3 runs to 17 residues. V was clipped by 1 base and J by 1 base, with 16 bases between them. The donors were adults (healthy and HIV-negative) with no recent acute infections or vaccinations. The V gene is TRBV18, the J gene TRBJ1-1, with D uncertain. Sample: memory CD4+ T cells from PBMCs. Stated subset: CD45RA-negative fraction. This clonotype was sampled from a man younger than 30 in good health. Some clones in this sample may be carry-over from other donors' samples. The CDR3 loop is CASSPLNMAAGNTEAFF. The CDR3 nucleotides read TGTGCCAGCTCACCACTTAACATGGCAGCGGGGAACACTGAAGCTTTCTTT.